Below, 30 T cell receptor beta chains from the same sample are listed, as sequenced in a study of cytomegalovirus exposure and HLA in healthy donors. Primers included in the PCR were 60 Vbeta and 13 Jbeta primers. Data came from immunoSEQ multiplex PCR; TCRdb stores just in-frame clones and leaves some out. The table has some 90,000 clones, 80% to 85% seen once. The specimen was PBMCs. The receptor source for this set is a man in his forties in good health and CMV-seronegative.

The chain joins TRBV28 to TRBJ2-5, with 8 bases aligning to TRBD2. Germline V gene sequence: CDR1 MDHEN, CDR2 SYDVKM. The V and J ends lost 6 bases and 5 bases, in that order; junction bases with no gene match: 14. CDR3 length: 16 residues. CDR3 DNA: TGTGCCAGCAGCGTATTCCCGGGGGGGCACTGGGAGACCCAGTACTTC. Residues: CASSVFPGGHWETQYF.

The rearrangement links TRBV5-1 to TRBJ1-1; perhaps TRBD1 as D (6 bases). Trimming stripped 0 bases from V and 10 bases from J, with 19 bases between. This CDR3 comprises 15 residues. Germline lookup yields CDR1 SGHRS and CDR2 YFSETQ. The CDR3 protein is CASSLAGGAGSGAFF. CDR3 nucleotides: TGCGCCAGCAGCTTGGCGGGGGGCGCGGGGTCTGGAGCTTTCTTT.

The chain is built from TRBV27 and TRBJ2-2; the D gene is possibly TRBD1 (5 bases). Germline V gene data show CDR1 as MNHEY and CDR2 as SMNVEV (reference sequence). Trimming left V 6 bases short and J 6 bases short, with 23 bases between. The CDR3 has 17 amino acids. The CDR3 protein is CASSQKVYRTYPGELFF. The CDR3 DNA sequence: TGTGCCAGCAGCCAAAAAGTCTACAGGACCTACCCCGGGGAGCTGTTTTTT.

This clone has only a few counts. The V call is TRBV5-4, the J call TRBJ1-1; D gene uncertain. The CDR3 has 14 residues. Trimming removed 1 base from V and 11 bases from J, with 18 bases in between. Germline CDR1 and CDR2: SGHNT and YYREEE (reference sequence). The CDR3 DNA reads as TGTGCCAGCAGCTTGTCGTCCGGTCCTGTGGTGGCTTTCTTT. It codes for CASSLSSGPVVAFF. Combining the CDR3 with reference TRBV5-4 and TRBJ1-1 gives the whole variable domain ETGVTQSPTHLIKTRGQQVTLRCSSQSGHNTVSWYQQALGQGPQFIFQYYREEENGRGNFPPRFSGLQFPNYSSELNVNALELDDSALYLCASSLSSGPVVAFFGQGTRLTVV.

V and J are TRBV5-5 and TRBJ1-2; 9 bases fit TRBD1. There are 13 residues in the CDR3. Germline V gene data show CDR1 as SGHKS and CDR2 as YYEKEE (reference sequence). V lost 3 bases to trimming and J lost 8 bases; unmatched junction nucleotides: 5. CDR3 in DNA: TGTGCCAGCAGCTCCGGGACAGGGACCGGCTACACCTTC. Its translation: CASSSGTGTGYTF.

The rearrangement links TRBV7-9 to TRBJ1-2, with TRBD1 identical over 11 bases. Germline V CDR1 and CDR2: SEHNR, FQNEAQ (reference sequence). This CDR3 region has 15 residues. Germline trimming cut 5 bases from V and 3 bases from J; bases unmatched to any gene: 5. The CDR3 protein is CASSTRDRGDYGYTF. As DNA, the CDR3 is TGTGCCAGCAGCACCCGGGACAGGGGGGACTATGGCTACACCTTC. The variable domain in full, completed from reference TRBV7-9 and TRBJ1-2, reads DTGVSQNPRHKITKRGQNVTFRCDPISEHNRLYWYRQTLGQGPEFLTYFQNEAQLEKSRLLSDRFSAERPKGSFSTLEIQRTEQGDSAMYLCASSTRDRGDYGYTFGSGTRLTVV.

This clone showed up just a few times. This specimen includes other DNA sequences encoding the same CDR3. The chain recombines TRBV7-7 with TRBJ2-7, with 10 bases fitting TRBD1. V trimming: 6 bases; J trimming: 4 bases; junction bases outside the gene matches: 9. CDR3 size: 15 residues. Germline lookup yields CDR1 SSHAT and CDR2 FNYEAQ (reference sequence). CDR3: CASSLGDRGEYEQYF. The CDR3 DNA reads TGTGCCAGCAGTTTGGGGGACAGGGGAGAATACGAGCAGTACTTC.

The gene calls are TRBV18 and TRBJ2-3; 8 bases match TRBD1. Germline V gene data show CDR1 as KGHSH and CDR2 as LQKENI. The CDR3 is made up of 15 amino acids. V lost 6 bases to trimming and J lost 6 bases; unmatched junction nucleotides: 11. Here the CDR3 DNA reads TGTGCCAGCTCCAACCGACAGGGGCTCTTGGATACGCAGTATTTT. Its protein is CASSNRQGLLDTQYF. The whole variable domain, remainder taken from reference TRBV18 and TRBJ2-3, is NAGVMQNPRHLVRRRGQEARLRCSPMKGHSHVYWYRQLPEEGLKFMVYLQKENIIDESGMPKERFSAEFPKEGPSILRIQQVVRGDSAAYFCASSNRQGLLDTQYFGPGTRLTVL.

J is TRBJ2-7 and V is TRBV6-1, with D tentatively TRBD2 (5 bases). Trimming cost V 5 bases and J 7 bases, with 9 bases left between them. Germline V gene lookup returns CDR1 MNHNS and CDR2 SASEGT. This CDR3 is 11 amino acids long. In DNA, the CDR3 is TGTGCCAGCAGTCGATCGGGAGAGCAGTACTTC. Protein: CASSRSGEQYF.

This clone has only one observation. The rearrangement joins TRBV2 to TRBJ2-7; TRBD1 aligns across 8 bases. With V trimmed by 5 bases and J by 7 bases, 10 bases remained unmatched. Germline V gene sequence: CDR1 SNHLY, CDR2 FYNNEI. This CDR3 is 14 amino acids long. CDR3 nucleotide sequence: TGTGCCAGCAGTAAAACGACAGGGGCTGGAGAGCAGTACTTC. The encoded protein is CASSKTTGAGEQYF.

V is TRBV5-4 and J is TRBJ2-7, with D possibly being TRBD1 (5 bases). This CDR3 spans 13 amino acids. CDR1 SGHNT and CDR2 YYREEE come from the germline V gene (reference sequence). The germline V and J ends were trimmed by 4 bases and 5 bases, with 13 bases remaining between them. The CDR3 loop is CASSPGNRNEQYF. CDR3 DNA: TGTGCCAGCAGCCCAGGGAACCGGAACGAGCAGTACTTC.

The V call is TRBV19, the J call TRBJ2-7, with 8 bases identical to TRBD2. The ends lost 5 bases at V and 4 bases at J; junction bases unmatched: 10. Per the germline V gene, CDR1 is LNHDA and CDR2 is SQIVND (reference sequence). The CDR3 has 15 amino acids. The CDR3 protein is CASSLSGGTHYEQYF. CDR3 sequence (DNA): TGTGCCAGTAGTCTCAGCGGGGGAACTCATTACGAGCAGTACTTC.

The chain couples TRBV2 to TRBJ1-6, with D perhaps TRBD1 (5 bases). Trimming shortened V by 8 bases and J by 9 bases, and 11 bases separated the two germline ends. There are 12 residues in the CDR3. CDR1 SNHLY and CDR2 FYNNEI come from the germline V gene. The chain's CDR3 is CASARDGSPLHF. The CDR3 DNA sequence: TGTGCCAGCGCCAGGGATGGTTCACCCCTCCACTTT. Full variable domain (missing parts from reference TRBV2 and TRBJ1-6): EPEVTQTPSHQVTQMGQEVILRCVPISNHLYFYWYRQILGQKVEFLVSFYNNEISEKSEIFDDQFSVERPDGSNFTLKIRSTKLEDSAMYFCASARDGSPLHFGNGTRLTVT.

The CDR3 DNA reads TGTGCCAGCTCACCCAACAGTCCTGGGACAGATACGCAGTATTTT. It translates to CASSPNSPGTDTQYF. V is TRBV18 and J is TRBJ2-3; unclear D gene. The CDR3 is made up of 15 amino acids. Germline V gene sequence: CDR1 KGHSH, CDR2 LQKENI. V lost 3 bases, J lost 3 bases, and 13 bases lay in between.

The chain has TRBV10-3 and TRBJ2-7; TRBD2 might be the D (7 bases). Per germline, CDR1 ENHRY and CDR2 SYGVKD. The CDR3 has 13 residues. The V and J ends lost 6 bases and 3 bases respectively, with 12 bases between them. CDR3 sequence (DNA): TGTGCCATCAGAAGCGGGACAAGCTACGAGCAGTACTTC. Translating gives CAIRSGTSYEQYF.

CDR3 in amino acids: CASSLGQKRETQYF. The CDR3 bases are TGCGCCAGCAGCCTTGGACAGAAACGAGAGACCCAGTACTTC. The V call is TRBV5-1, the J call TRBJ2-5; D possibly corresponds to TRBD1 (6 bases). Trimming removed 4 bases at V and 4 bases at J, with 14 bases between. The CDR3 extends over 14 amino acids. Germline V gene data show CDR1 as SGHRS and CDR2 as YFSETQ.

This chain uses TRBV10-3 with TRBJ2-7; 12 nucleotides line up with TRBD1. V lost 6 bases and J lost 0; bases outside the gene matches: 3. This CDR3 spans 15 amino acids. Germline V gene data show CDR1 as ENHRY and CDR2 as SYGVKD. For the CDR3, the DNA is TGTGCCATCAGGGGGGACAGGGGGCCCTCCTACGAGCAGTACTTC. Translated, it gives CAIRGDRGPSYEQYF.

This chain joins TRBV7-2 and TRBJ2-5; 9 nucleotides match TRBD1. The J call may be incorrect, as the DNA end agrees better with TRBJ2-7. Germline CDR1 reads SGHTA; CDR2 reads FQGNSA. The CDR3 contains 17 residues. The CDR3 region has the DNA TGTGCCAGCAGCGTAGACAGGGGGGCGCGCATCACCTACGAGCAGTACTTC. It translates to CASSVDRGARITYEQYF.

This clone was counted a few times. This sequence joins TRBV7-9 and TRBJ1-3, with 9 positions matching TRBD1. There are 16 residues in the CDR3. The ends lost 0 bases at V and 0 bases at J; junction bases unmatched: 0. CDR1 and CDR2 (germline): SEHNR, FQNEAQ (reference sequence). CDR3 nucleotides: TGTGCCAGCAGCTTAGCGACAGGGGGCTCTGGAAACACCATATATTTT. It translates to CASSLATGGSGNTIYF.

The sample holds one count of this clone. V and J are TRBV28 and TRBJ2-7, with D maybe TRBD1 (6 bases). CDR1 and CDR2 (germline): MDHEN, SYDVKM. CDR3 length: 15 residues. Trimming pared 6 bases from V and 6 bases from J, leaving 21 bases between. The CDR3 DNA reads as TGTGCCAGCAGGTTACAGGGCCGGTGGACATCCGAGCAGTACTTC. This codes for CASRLQGRWTSEQYF.

This rearrangement joins TRBV11-2 to TRBJ2-1; the D is unclear. V shed 5 bases and J shed 8 bases, with 10 bases lying between them. Germline V lookup: CDR1 SGHAT, CDR2 FQNNGV. CDR3 length: 12 residues. The CDR3 sequence is CASSRDRDEQFF. The CDR3 coding sequence is TGTGCCAGCAGCAGAGATCGGGATGAGCAGTTCTTC. The entire variable domain, with the rest obtained from reference TRBV11-2 and TRBJ2-1, is as follows: EAGVAQSPRYKIIEKRQSVAFWCNPISGHATLYWYQQILGQGPKLLIQFQNNGVVDDSQLPKDRFSAERLKGVDSTLKIQPAKLEDSAVYLCASSRDRDEQFFGPGTRLTVL.

V gene TRBV4-1 combines with J gene TRBJ2-1, with TRBD2 identical over 9 bases. V was clipped by 4 bases and J by 1 base; unmatched bases: 17. This CDR3 region has 20 residues. Germline values: CDR1 MGHRA, CDR2 YSYEKL. The CDR3: CASSPSGGGGSGGSYNEQFF. The CDR3, as DNA: TGCGCCAGCAGCCCAAGTGGCGGTGGGGGTAGCGGGGGATCCTACAATGAGCAGTTCTTC.

The chain couples TRBV2 to TRBJ1-4; TRBD1 is a possible D gene (5 bases). Germline-derived CDR1 and CDR2 are SNHLY and FYNNEI. V was pared by 5 bases and J by 5 bases, with 9 bases between. CDR3 length: 13 amino acids. The DNA for the CDR3 is TGTGCCAGCAGTCCCGGACAAAATGAAAAACTGTTTTTT. It is translated as CASSPGQNEKLFF.

This chain links TRBV6-5 with TRBJ2-5; unclear D gene. V was pared by 2 bases and J by 11 bases, with 9 bases between. The CDR3 length is 11 residues. Germline V lookup: CDR1 MNHEY, CDR2 SVGAGI. The chain's CDR3 is CASSYGISQYF. CDR3 DNA: TGTGCCAGCAGTTACGGCATCTCTCAGTACTTC.

V usage is TRBV5-6 and J usage is TRBJ1-4; 10 nucleotides agree with TRBD1. The CDR3 has 15 residues. J gave up 8 bases and V 0 bases, and 4 bases lay outside the gene matches. Germline CDR1 and CDR2: SGHDT and YYEEEE. Here the CDR3 reads CASSLAGTGVEKLFF. The CDR3 region has the DNA TGTGCCAGCAGCTTGGCCGGGACAGGGGTCGAAAAACTGTTTTTT.

The V gene is TRBV5-1, the J gene TRBJ2-7; 9 bases fit TRBD1. CDR1 and CDR2 from the germline V gene are SGHRS and YFSETQ. The CDR3 is made up of 16 amino acids. The J segment lost 4 bases and the V segment lost 0 bases, leaving 8 bases of the junction unmatched. The CDR3 nucleotides read TGCGCCAGCAGCTTGGATGTGACAGGGGGGCGGTACGAGCAGTACTTC. This gives the protein CASSLDVTGGRYEQYF.

The chain joins TRBV28 to TRBJ2-2, with 7 bases aligning to TRBD1. Germline assignment: CDR1 MDHEN and CDR2 SYDVKM. The trim removed 7 bases at V and 6 bases at J, leaving 14 bases unmatched. The CDR3 runs 16 residues. For the CDR3, the DNA is TGTGCCAGCACCAAAGTATCGGGACAGTCCTCCGGGGAGCTGTTTTTT. Amino acids: CASTKVSGQSSGELFF.

This chain's CDR3 is CASSSGRRGAWNTEAFF. The CDR3 DNA is TGTGCCAGCAGTTCGGGAAGGAGGGGTGCTTGGAACACTGAAGCTTTCTTT. This rearrangement joins TRBV28 to TRBJ1-1; the D gene is possibly TRBD1 (5 bases). Germline lookup yields CDR1 MDHEN and CDR2 SYDVKM. This CDR3 comprises 17 residues. V lost 4 bases, J lost 1 base, and 19 bases lay in between.

The chain carries TRBV30 and TRBJ2-3; 8 bases align to TRBD2. CDR3 length: 13 amino acids. Germline-derived CDR1 and CDR2 are GTSNPN and SVGIG (reference sequence). V trimming: 2 bases; J trimming: 6 bases; junction bases outside the gene matches: 4. The CDR3 DNA reads as TGTGCCTGGAGTCCGGGGGGGAGGGATACGCAGTATTTT. This sequence encodes CAWSPGGRDTQYF.

The chain carries TRBV6-1 and TRBJ2-3; possible D gene TRBD1, 6 bases. CDR1 is MNHNS and CDR2 is SASEGT in the germline V gene. The CDR3 is 14 residues long. The V and J ends lost 6 bases and 3 bases respectively, with 13 bases between them. The CDR3 is CASSEMRGTDTQYF. The CDR3 nucleotides read TGTGCCAGCAGCGAAATGAGGGGGACAGATACGCAGTATTTT.